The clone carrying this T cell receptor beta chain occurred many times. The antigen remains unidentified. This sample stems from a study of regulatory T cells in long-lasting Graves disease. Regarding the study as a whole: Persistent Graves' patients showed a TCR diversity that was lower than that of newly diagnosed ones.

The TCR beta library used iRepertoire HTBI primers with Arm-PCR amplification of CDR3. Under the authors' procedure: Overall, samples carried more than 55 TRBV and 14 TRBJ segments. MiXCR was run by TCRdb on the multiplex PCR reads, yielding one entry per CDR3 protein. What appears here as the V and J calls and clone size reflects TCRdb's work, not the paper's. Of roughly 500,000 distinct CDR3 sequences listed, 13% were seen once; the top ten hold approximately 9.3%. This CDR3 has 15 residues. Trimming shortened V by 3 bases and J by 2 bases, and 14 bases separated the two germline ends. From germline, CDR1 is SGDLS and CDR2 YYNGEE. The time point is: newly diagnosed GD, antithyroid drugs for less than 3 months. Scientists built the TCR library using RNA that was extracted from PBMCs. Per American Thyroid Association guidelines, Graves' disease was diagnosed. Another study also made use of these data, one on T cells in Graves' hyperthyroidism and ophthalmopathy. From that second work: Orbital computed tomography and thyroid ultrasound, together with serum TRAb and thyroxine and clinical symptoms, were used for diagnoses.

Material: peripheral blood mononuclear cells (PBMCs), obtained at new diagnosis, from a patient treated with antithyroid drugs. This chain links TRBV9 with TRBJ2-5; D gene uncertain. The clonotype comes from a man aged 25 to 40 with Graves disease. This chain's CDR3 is CASSAHVLGQETQYF. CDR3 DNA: TGTGCCAGCAGCGCCCACGTCTTGGGGCAAGAGACCCAGTACTTC.